The sequence of this TCR beta chain was determined in a study of regulatory T cells in long-lasting Graves disease. Building of the TCR beta libraries involved iRepertoire HTBI primers and Arm-PCR of CDR3 regions. In TCRdb, the multiplex PCR reads were re-called with MiXCR into one record per CDR3 protein. The sample has roughly 420,000 distinct CDR3 sequences, approximately 14% seen once; the top ten hold around a sixth. This clonotype was counted between two and nine times. Described time point: newly diagnosed GD, antithyroid drugs for less than 3 months. RNA extracted from PBMCs served as the sequencing template. It was an endocrinology department in Xi'an, China, that provided the patients. The sample also formed part of further work on T cells in Graves' hyperthyroidism and ophthalmopathy. According to that study: The hyperthyroidism patients had all been newly diagnosed, and their disease duration was under 2 months. Their ages ranged from 18 to 65 years.

Here the sequenced sample was peripheral blood mononuclear cells (PBMCs), taken at new diagnosis, from a patient treated with antithyroid drugs. The source of this sequence is a woman aged 50 to 60 with Graves disease.

The CDR3 coding sequence is TGCAGCGCCACACCGACTAGCTTTTTTCAGTTCTTC. Translation: CSATPTSFFQFF. The gene calls are TRBV29-1 and TRBJ2-1, with 7 bases aligning to TRBD2. CDR3 length: 12 amino acids. In germline, CDR1 is SQVTM, CDR2 ANQGSEA. Losses at the gene ends were 7 bases for V and 13 bases for J; bases not matched to a gene: 13.